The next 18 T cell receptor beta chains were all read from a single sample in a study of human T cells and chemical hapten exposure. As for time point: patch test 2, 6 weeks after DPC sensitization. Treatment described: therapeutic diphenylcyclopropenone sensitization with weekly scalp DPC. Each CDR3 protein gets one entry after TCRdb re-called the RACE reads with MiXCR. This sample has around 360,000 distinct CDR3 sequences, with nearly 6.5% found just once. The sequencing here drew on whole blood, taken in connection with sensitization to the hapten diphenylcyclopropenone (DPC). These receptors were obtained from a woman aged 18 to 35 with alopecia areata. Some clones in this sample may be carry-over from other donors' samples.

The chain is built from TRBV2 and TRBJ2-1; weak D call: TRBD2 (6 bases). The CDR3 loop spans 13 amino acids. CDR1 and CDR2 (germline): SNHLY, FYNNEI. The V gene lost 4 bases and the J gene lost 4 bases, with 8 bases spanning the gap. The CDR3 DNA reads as TGTGCCAGCAGTGGGGGACTGTACAATGAGCAGTTCTTC. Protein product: CASSGGLYNEQFF.

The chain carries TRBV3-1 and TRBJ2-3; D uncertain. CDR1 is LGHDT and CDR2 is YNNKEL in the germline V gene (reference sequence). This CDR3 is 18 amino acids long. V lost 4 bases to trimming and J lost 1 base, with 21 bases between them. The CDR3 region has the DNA TGTGCCAGCAGCCTAACTTTAACGGAGACCCTTGGCACAGATACGCAGTATTTT. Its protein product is CASSLTLTETLGTDTQYF.

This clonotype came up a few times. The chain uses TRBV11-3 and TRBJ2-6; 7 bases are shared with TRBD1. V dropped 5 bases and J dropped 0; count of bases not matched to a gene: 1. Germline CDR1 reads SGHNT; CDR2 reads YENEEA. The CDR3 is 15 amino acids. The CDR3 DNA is TGTGCCAGCAGCGGGACAGACTCTGGGGCCAACGTCCTGACTTTC. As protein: CASSGTDSGANVLTF.

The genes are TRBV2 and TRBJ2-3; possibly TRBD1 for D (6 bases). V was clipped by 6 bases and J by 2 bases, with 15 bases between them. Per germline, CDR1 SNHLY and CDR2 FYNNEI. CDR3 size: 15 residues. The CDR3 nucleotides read TGTGCCAGCAGCTCACCGGACAGAGTCACAGATACGCAGTATTTT. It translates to CASSSPDRVTDTQYF.

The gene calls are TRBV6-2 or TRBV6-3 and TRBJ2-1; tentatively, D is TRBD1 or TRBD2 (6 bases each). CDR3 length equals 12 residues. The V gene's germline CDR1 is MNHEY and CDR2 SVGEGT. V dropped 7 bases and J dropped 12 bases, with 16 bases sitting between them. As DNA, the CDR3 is TGTGCCAGCACCCTATCGGGGGCGCGGCAGTTCTTC. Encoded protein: CASTLSGARQFF.

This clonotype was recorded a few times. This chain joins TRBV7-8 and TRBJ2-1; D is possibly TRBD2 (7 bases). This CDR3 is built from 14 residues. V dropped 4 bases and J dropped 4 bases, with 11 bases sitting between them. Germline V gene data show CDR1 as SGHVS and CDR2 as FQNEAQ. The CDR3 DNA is TGTGCCAGCAGCTCTGGGGGGGCTTACAATGAGCAGTTCTTC. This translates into CASSSGGAYNEQFF.

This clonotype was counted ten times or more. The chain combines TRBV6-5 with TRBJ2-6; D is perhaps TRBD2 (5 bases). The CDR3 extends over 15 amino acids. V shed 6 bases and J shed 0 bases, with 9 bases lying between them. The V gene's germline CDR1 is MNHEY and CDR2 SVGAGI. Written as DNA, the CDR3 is TGTGCCAGCAGCACGGGGAGCTCTGGGGCCAACGTCCTGACTTTC. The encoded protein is CASSTGSSGANVLTF.

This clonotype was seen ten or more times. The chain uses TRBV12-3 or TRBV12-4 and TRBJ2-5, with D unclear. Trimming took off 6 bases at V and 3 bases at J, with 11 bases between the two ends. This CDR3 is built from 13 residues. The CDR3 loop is CASSPFPEETQYF. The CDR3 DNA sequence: TGTGCCAGCAGCCCATTTCCCGAAGAGACCCAGTACTTC.

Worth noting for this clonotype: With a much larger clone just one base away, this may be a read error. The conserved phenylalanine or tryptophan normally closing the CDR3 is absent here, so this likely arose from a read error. In nucleotides, the CDR3 is TGTGCCAGCAGCCAAGTGTGGACCAGTCCCCACGGTTCACCCCTCCACCTT. Protein: CASSQVWTSPHGSPLHL. The chain links TRBV14 to TRBJ1-6; D is unclear. Germline V gene lookup returns CDR1 SGHDN and CDR2 FVKESK. The length of the CDR3 is 17 residues. Trimming took 1 base from V and 9 from J, leaving 19 bases between them.

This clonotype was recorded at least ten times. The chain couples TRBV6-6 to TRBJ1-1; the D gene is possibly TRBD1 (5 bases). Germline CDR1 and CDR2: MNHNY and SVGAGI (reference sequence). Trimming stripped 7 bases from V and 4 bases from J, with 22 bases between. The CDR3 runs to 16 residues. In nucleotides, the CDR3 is TGTGCCAGCACCCAATCAAGGCAGGGCTGGCGCACTGAAGCTTTCTTT. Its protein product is CASTQSRQGWRTEAFF.

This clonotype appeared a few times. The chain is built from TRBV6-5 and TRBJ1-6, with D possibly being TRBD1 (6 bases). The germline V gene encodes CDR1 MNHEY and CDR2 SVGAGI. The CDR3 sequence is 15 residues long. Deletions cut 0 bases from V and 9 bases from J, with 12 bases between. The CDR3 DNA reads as TGTGCCAGCAGTTACTCCCCAGGGGAGAGTTCACCCCTCCACTTT. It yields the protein CASSYSPGESSPLHF.

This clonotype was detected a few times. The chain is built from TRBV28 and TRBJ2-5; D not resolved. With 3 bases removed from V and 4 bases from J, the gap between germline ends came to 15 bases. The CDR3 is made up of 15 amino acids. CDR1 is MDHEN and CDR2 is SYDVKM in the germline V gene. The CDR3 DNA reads TGTGCCAGCAGTTTTTACGTCTTACGCGGAGAGACCCAGTACTTC. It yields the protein CASSFYVLRGETQYF.

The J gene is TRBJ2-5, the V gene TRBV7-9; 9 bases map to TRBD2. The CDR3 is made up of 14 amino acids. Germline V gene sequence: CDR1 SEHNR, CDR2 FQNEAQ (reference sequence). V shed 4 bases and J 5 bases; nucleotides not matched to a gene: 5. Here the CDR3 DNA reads TGTGCCAGCAGCTCAGCGGGGGGCCCTGAGACCCAGTACTTC. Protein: CASSSAGGPETQYF.

This chain's CDR3 is CASSVDRGQWGNQPQHF. In DNA form, the CDR3 reads TGTGCCAGCAGCGTGGACAGGGGGCAATGGGGCAATCAGCCCCAGCATTTT. The genes are TRBV5-6 and TRBJ1-5; TRBD1 agrees at 11 bases. Germline CDR1 SGHDT, CDR2 YYEEEE. The CDR3 extends over 17 amino acids. With 4 bases clipped from V and 2 bases from J, the junction kept 8 bases outside the gene matches.

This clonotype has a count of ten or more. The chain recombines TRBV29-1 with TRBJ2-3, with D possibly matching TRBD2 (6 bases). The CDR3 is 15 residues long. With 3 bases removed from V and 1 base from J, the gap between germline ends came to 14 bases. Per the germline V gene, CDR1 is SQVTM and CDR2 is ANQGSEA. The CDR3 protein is CSVDGLAGRTDTQYF. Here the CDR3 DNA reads TGCAGCGTTGACGGTCTCGCGGGGCGCACAGATACGCAGTATTTT.

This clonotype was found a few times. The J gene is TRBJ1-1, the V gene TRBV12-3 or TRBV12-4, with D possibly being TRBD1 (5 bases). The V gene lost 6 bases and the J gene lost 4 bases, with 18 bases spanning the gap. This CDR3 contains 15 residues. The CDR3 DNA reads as TGTGCCAGCAGCCCAAACTCAGGGATAGGCACTGAAGCTTTCTTT. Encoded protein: CASSPNSGIGTEAFF.

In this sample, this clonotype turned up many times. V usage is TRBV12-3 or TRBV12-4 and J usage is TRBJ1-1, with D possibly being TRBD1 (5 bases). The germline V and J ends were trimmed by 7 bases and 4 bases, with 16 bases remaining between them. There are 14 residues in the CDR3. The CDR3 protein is CASTLRTGATEAFF. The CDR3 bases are TGTGCCAGCACCCTCCGGACCGGGGCCACTGAAGCTTTCTTT.

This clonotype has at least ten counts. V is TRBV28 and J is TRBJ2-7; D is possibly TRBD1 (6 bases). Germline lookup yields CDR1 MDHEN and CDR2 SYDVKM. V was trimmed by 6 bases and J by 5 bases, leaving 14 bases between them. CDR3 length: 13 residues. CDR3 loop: CASSADPGDEQYF. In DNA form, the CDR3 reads TGTGCCAGCAGCGCTGACCCAGGGGACGAGCAGTACTTC.